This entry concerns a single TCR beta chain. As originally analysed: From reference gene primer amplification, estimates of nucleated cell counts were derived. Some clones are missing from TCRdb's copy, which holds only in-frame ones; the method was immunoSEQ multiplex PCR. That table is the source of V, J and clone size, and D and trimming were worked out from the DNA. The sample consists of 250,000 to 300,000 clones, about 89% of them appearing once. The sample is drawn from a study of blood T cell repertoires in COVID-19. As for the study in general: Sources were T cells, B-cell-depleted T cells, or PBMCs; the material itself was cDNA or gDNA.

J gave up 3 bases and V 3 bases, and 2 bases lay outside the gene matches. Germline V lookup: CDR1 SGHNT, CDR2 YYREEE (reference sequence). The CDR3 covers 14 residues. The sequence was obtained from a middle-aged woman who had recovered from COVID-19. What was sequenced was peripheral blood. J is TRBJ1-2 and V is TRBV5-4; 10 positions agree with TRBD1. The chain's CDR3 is CASSSDRGDYGYTF. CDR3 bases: TGTGCCAGCAGCTCGGACAGGGGGGACTATGGCTACACCTTC.